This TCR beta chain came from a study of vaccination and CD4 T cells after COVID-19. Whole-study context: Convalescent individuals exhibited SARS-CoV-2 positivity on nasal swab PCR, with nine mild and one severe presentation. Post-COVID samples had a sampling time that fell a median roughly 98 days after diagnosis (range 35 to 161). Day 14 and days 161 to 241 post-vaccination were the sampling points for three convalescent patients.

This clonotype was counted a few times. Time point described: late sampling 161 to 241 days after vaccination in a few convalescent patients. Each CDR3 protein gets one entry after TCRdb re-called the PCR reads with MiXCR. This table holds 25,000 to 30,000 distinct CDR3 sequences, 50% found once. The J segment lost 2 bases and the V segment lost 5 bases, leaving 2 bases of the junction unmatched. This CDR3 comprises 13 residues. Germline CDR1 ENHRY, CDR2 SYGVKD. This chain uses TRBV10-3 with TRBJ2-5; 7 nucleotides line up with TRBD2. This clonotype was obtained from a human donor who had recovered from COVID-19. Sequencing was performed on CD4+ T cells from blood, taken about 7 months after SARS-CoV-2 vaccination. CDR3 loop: CAISWEGQETQYF. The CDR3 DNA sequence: TGTGCCATCAGTTGGGAGGGACAAGAGACCCAGTACTTC.